This T cell receptor (beta chain) was sequenced in a study of T cells in Graves' hyperthyroidism and ophthalmopathy. Study conclusions and caveats: With a median lead of around 5.9 months before onset, the model predicted ophthalmopathy. Through a model of 13 V-J features, ophthalmopathy was separated from stable hyperthyroidism.

CDR3 length: 17 residues. The V gene's germline CDR1 is LNHDA and CDR2 SQIVND (reference sequence). The J segment lost 4 bases and the V segment lost 7 bases, leaving 8 bases of the junction unmatched. It was around 10 ml of fresh peripheral blood that supplied the PBMCs. Researchers amplified the TCR beta CDR3 regions from RNA transcripts. The HTBI primer set served for first-round RT-PCR of the TCR CDR3. TCRdb re-called the multiplex PCR reads through MiXCR, storing one row per CDR3 protein. The sample consists of hundreds of thousands of distinct CDR3 sequences, less than 25% of them appearing once. This clonotype was seen only a few times. The antigen remains unidentified.

This sequence was found in a young man with Graves' ophthalmopathy. The sequencing sample was made of blood. The rearrangement uses TRBV19 and TRBJ2-1, with TRBD2 matching 15 bases. DNA of the CDR3: TGTGCCAGTACTCCCCGGGGACTAGCGGGAGGTTACAATGAGCAGTTCTTC. It yields the protein CASTPRGLAGGYNEQFF.